The 32 T cell receptor beta chains reported below all come from one sample, sequenced in a study of cytomegalovirus exposure and HLA in healthy donors listed by TCRdb under 2017. The library was generated by the immunoSEQ multiplex PCR assay. For the multiplex PCR, a mixture combining 60 forward primers for TCR Vbeta segments and 13 reverse primers for TCR Jbeta segments was used. TCRdb holds this immuneACCESS table with in-frame rearrangements only. Some clones are missing; in checked studies, unresolved V genes explain under half, and the rest has no known cause. The sample table shows some 130,000 clones, and about 80% are seen once. Just over 2.5% of the sample goes to the ten largest clones. Sequencing used PBMCs. The receptors here all came from a man between 25 and 39 years old in good health and CMV-seronegative.

The V call is TRBV27, the J call TRBJ1-5; D remains ambiguous. The CDR3 has 13 residues. V was trimmed by 1 base and J by 3 bases, leaving 4 bases between them. Germline CDR1 reads MNHEY; CDR2 reads SMNVEV (reference sequence). CDR3 sequence: CASSLFNNQPQHF. The CDR3 coding sequence is TGTGCCAGCAGTTTATTTAACAATCAGCCCCAGCATTTT.

The chain uses TRBV11-3 and TRBJ2-7; TRBD1 is a possible D gene (5 bases). CDR3 length: 12 amino acids. The V and J ends lost 5 bases and 3 bases respectively, with 8 bases between them. The germline V gene has CDR1 SGHNT and CDR2 YENEEA. The CDR3 DNA follows: TGTGCCAGCAGCCCTAGGGGCTACGAGCAGTACTTC. Amino acid sequence: CASSPRGYEQYF.

The chain combines TRBV7-2 with TRBJ1-1; the D is unclear. The CDR3 loop spans 15 amino acids. V lost 7 bases and J lost 2, with 17 bases in between. Germline V gives CDR1 SGHTA, CDR2 FQGNSA. CDR3: CASTSTGRVNTEAFF. The CDR3 DNA reads TGTGCCAGCACATCGACGGGAAGGGTTAACACTGAAGCTTTCTTT. The full variable domain, in which reference TRBV7-2 and TRBJ1-1 provide the parts outside the CDR3, is GAGVSQSPSNKVTEKGKDVELRCDPISGHTALYWYRQSLGQGLEFLIYFQGNSAPDKSGLPSDRFSAERTGGSVSTLTIQRTQQEDSAVYLCASTSTGRVNTEAFFGQGTRLTVV.

In this sample, this clone turned up once. CDR3 sequence (DNA): TGTGCCAGCAGCTTACAGGGAAGGCCTTTATATGGCTACACCTTC. Its protein is CASSLQGRPLYGYTF. The V call is TRBV5-4, the J call TRBJ1-2; D might be TRBD1 (6 bases). The CDR3 is 15 amino acids. V gave up 2 bases and J gave up 5 bases, with 16 bases separating them. Germline values: CDR1 SGHNT, CDR2 YYREEE (reference sequence).

The chain employs TRBV27 and TRBJ2-7; 7 positions agree with TRBD1. CDR1 MNHEY and CDR2 SMNVEV come from the germline V gene (reference sequence). The CDR3 contains 14 residues. J was trimmed by 1 base and V by 3 bases; bases with no gene match: 3. CDR3 coding DNA: TGTGCCAGCAGTTTCCCGGGACAGTCCTACGAGCAGTACTTC. Encoded protein: CASSFPGQSYEQYF.

This chain joins TRBV10-1 and TRBJ2-7; TRBD1 aligns across 9 bases. Looked up from germline, CDR1 is WNHNN and CDR2 is SYGVQD (reference sequence). The CDR3 contains 13 residues. With 3 bases clipped from V and 7 bases from J, the junction kept 4 bases outside the gene matches. Here the CDR3 DNA reads TGCGCCAGCAGTGAACAGGGGGCAAAGGAGCAGTACTTC. It translates to CASSEQGAKEQYF.

This clone has only a few counts. The V and J genes are TRBV19 and TRBJ1-2, with TRBD1 identical over 11 bases. The junction had 7 bases not matched to a gene; V was cut back by 5 bases and J by 2 bases. The V gene's germline CDR1 is LNHDA and CDR2 SQIVND (reference sequence). CDR3 length equals 16 residues. As DNA, the CDR3 is TGTGCCAGTAGTGTAACCGGGACAGGGGGAAACTATGGCTACACCTTC. It specifies CASSVTGTGGNYGYTF. The full variable domain, completed using reference TRBV19 and TRBJ1-2, is DGGITQSPKYLFRKEGQNVTLSCEQNLNHDAMYWYRQDPGQGLRLIYYSQIVNDFQKGDIAEGYSVSREKKESFPLTVTSAQKNPTAFYLCASSVTGTGGNYGYTFGSGTRLTVV.

The chain has TRBV30 and TRBJ2-1, with 9 bases identical to TRBD2. From germline, CDR1 is GTSNPN and CDR2 SVGIG (reference sequence). The CDR3 runs to 15 residues. V shed 3 bases, J shed 6 bases, and the junction held 9 bases outside the gene matches. Written as DNA, the CDR3 is TGTGCCTGGAGAGAACCTAGCGGGACAACCAATGAGCAGTTCTTC. This sequence encodes CAWREPSGTTNEQFF.

CDR3 in amino acids: CASSLVGRGNIQYF. In DNA form, the CDR3 reads TGTGCCAGCAGCTTAGTCGGGAGGGGTAACATTCAGTACTTC. The chain has TRBV7-2 and TRBJ2-4, with TRBD2 matching 8 bases. J lost 7 bases, V lost 1 base, and 3 bases had no gene match. Germline CDR1 is SGHTA and CDR2 is FQGNSA. The CDR3 contains 14 residues.

The rearrangement links TRBV30 to TRBJ1-4; D is ambiguous. This CDR3 is 13 amino acids long. Germline V CDR1 and CDR2: GTSNPN, SVGIG (reference sequence). V lost 1 base and J lost 4, with 7 bases in between. The CDR3 loop reads CAWSGQNNEKLFF. The CDR3 DNA follows: TGTGCCTGGAGTGGGCAGAATAATGAAAAACTGTTTTTT.

The rearrangement joins TRBV15 to TRBJ1-1; D not certain. This CDR3 comprises 14 residues. The germline gives CDR1 LNHNV, CDR2 YYDKDF (reference sequence). Trimming took off 4 bases at V and 2 bases at J, with 11 bases between the two ends. The CDR3 region is CATSTPGVNTEAFF. Here the CDR3 DNA reads TGTGCCACCAGCACGCCCGGGGTCAACACTGAAGCTTTCTTT.

The chain combines TRBV18 with TRBJ2-5, with TRBD2 matching 8 bases. The ends lost 6 bases at V and 3 bases at J; junction bases unmatched: 12. CDR1 is KGHSH, CDR2 LQKENI, per germline. The CDR3 is made up of 16 amino acids. CDR3 sequence reads: CASSHREGETEETQYF. The CDR3 DNA is TGTGCCAGCTCCCACCGGGAGGGGGAGACTGAAGAGACCCAGTACTTC. Full variable domain (outside the CDR3, taken from reference TRBV18 and TRBJ2-5): NAGVMQNPRHLVRRRGQEARLRCSPMKGHSHVYWYRQLPEEGLKFMVYLQKENIIDESGMPKERFSAEFPKEGPSILRIQQVVRGDSAAYFCASSHREGETEETQYFGPGTRLLVL.

V usage is TRBV27 and J usage is TRBJ2-7, with 9 bases matching TRBD1. The CDR3 consists of 13 residues. With V trimmed by 6 bases and J by 5 bases, 5 bases remained unmatched. Germline CDR1 reads MNHEY; CDR2 reads SMNVEV (reference sequence). In DNA form, the CDR3 reads TGTGCCAGCAGGACAGGGGGACTTGACGAGCAGTACTTC. This codes for CASRTGGLDEQYF.

The V gene is TRBV11-2, the J gene TRBJ2-1; D not certain. The germline V gene has CDR1 SGHAT and CDR2 FQNNGV. The CDR3 loop spans 12 amino acids. Trimming shortened V by 1 base and J by 10 bases, and 8 bases separated the two germline ends. In DNA, the CDR3 is TGTGCCAGCAGCTTAGTTTTTATGGAGCAGTTCTTC. Translated: CASSLVFMEQFF.

The V and J genes are TRBV27 and TRBJ2-3; no reliable D call. Trimming left V 3 bases short and J 5 bases short, with 15 bases between. CDR3 size: 15 residues. The germline CDR1 and CDR2 sequences are MNHEY and SMNVEV (reference sequence). CDR3 nucleotides: TGTGCCAGCAGTTTCCACAATGACTTCGAAGATACGCAGTATTTT. Translating it yields CASSFHNDFEDTQYF.

This clone was recorded once. The chain employs TRBV29-1 and TRBJ1-2; the D gene is possibly TRBD1 (6 bases). The CDR3 sequence is 15 residues long. Germline CDR1 SQVTM, CDR2 ANQGSEA. V was shortened by 0 bases and J by 7 bases, with 18 bases between the two germline ends. The CDR3 DNA sequence: TGCAGCGTTGAAGATCTGAGGGGGGGGCCAGCTGGCTACACCTTC. Amino acids: CSVEDLRGGPAGYTF.

The rearrangement links TRBV7-8 to TRBJ1-2, with D perhaps TRBD1 (5 bases). This CDR3 has 14 residues. In germline, CDR1 is SGHVS, CDR2 FQNEAQ. Trimming cost V 3 bases and J 8 bases, with 16 bases left between them. CDR3 nucleotide sequence: TGTGCCAGCAGCTTCGACCAAAGACAGTTGGGCTACACCTTC. Translating gives CASSFDQRQLGYTF.

The chain joins TRBV28 to TRBJ2-2; 8 bases fit TRBD1. The trim removed 6 bases at V and 4 bases at J, leaving 10 bases unmatched. Germline assignment: CDR1 MDHEN and CDR2 SYDVKM. CDR3 length equals 16 residues. CDR3 DNA sequence: TGTGCCAGCAGCCCCCTGGGACAGGTTGTCACCGGGGAGCTGTTTTTT. It codes for CASSPLGQVVTGELFF. The complete variable domain, with remaining parts taken from reference TRBV28 and TRBJ2-2, reads DVKVTQSSRYLVKRTGEKVFLECVQDMDHENMFWYRQDPGLGLRLIYFSYDVKMKEKGDIPEGYSVSREKKERFSLILESASTNQTSMYLCASSPLGQVVTGELFFGEGSRLTVL.

The rearrangement joins TRBV29-1 to TRBJ2-3, with 7 bases lining up with TRBD2. J lost 5 bases, V lost 3 bases, and 5 bases had no gene match. Germline loops: CDR1 SQVTM, CDR2 ANQGSEA. This CDR3 spans 13 amino acids. Here the CDR3 reads CSVDGSGQDTQYF. The DNA of the CDR3 is TGCAGCGTTGACGGTAGCGGGCAAGATACGCAGTATTTT.

This clone was recorded only once. The chain uses TRBV28 and TRBJ2-5; 7 bases fit TRBD1. CDR1 and CDR2 from the germline V gene are MDHEN and SYDVKM. The trim removed 1 base at V and 5 bases at J, leaving 16 bases unmatched. The CDR3 sequence is 18 residues long. In DNA form, the CDR3 reads TGTGCCAGCAGTTTATATACCCCTGGTATAGGGGGCGCGGAGACCCAGTACTTC. Its protein product is CASSLYTPGIGGAETQYF.

V usage is TRBV11-3 and J usage is TRBJ2-3; TRBD2 matches at 7 bases. Germline V gives CDR1 SGHNT, CDR2 YENEEA. The V gene end was trimmed by 1 base and the J gene end by 0 bases; junction bases not matched to a gene: 4. CDR3 length: 16 amino acids. Here the CDR3 reads CASSLGVGRSTDTQYF. In DNA form, the CDR3 reads TGTGCCAGCAGCTTAGGAGTCGGGAGGAGCACAGATACGCAGTATTTT.

This sequence joins TRBV29-1 and TRBJ2-7; 11 nucleotides agree with TRBD2. The CDR3 is 13 amino acids. Looked up from germline, CDR1 is SQVTM and CDR2 is ANQGSEA. V lost 6 bases to trimming and J lost 0 bases; unmatched junction nucleotides: 1. CDR3 loop: CSVTSGISYEQYF. In DNA form, the CDR3 reads TGCAGCGTGACTAGCGGGATCTCCTACGAGCAGTACTTC.

The chain links TRBV7-9 to TRBJ2-7; TRBD2 matches at 16 bases. The ends lost 2 bases at V and 3 bases at J; junction bases unmatched: 10. Germline CDR1 reads SEHNR; CDR2 reads FQNEAQ (reference sequence). This CDR3 has 19 amino acids. In DNA, the CDR3 is TGTGCCAGCAGCTTAATTGTTCTGGGACTAGCGGGAGGGGACTACGAGCAGTACTTC. Translated: CASSLIVLGLAGGDYEQYF.

V gene TRBV11-2 combines with J gene TRBJ2-7; weak D call: TRBD2 (6 bases). The CDR3 sequence is 15 residues long. The ends were cut back, 7 bases at V and 8 bases at J, with 24 bases in the middle. Per germline, CDR1 SGHAT and CDR2 FQNNGV. In DNA, the CDR3 is TGTGCCAGCAACACGGGGCCTAACTTTCGGGAGAAGCAGTACTTC. Its translation: CASNTGPNFREKQYF. Using reference TRBV11-2 and TRBJ2-7 for the parts outside the CDR3, the full variable domain is EAGVAQSPRYKIIEKRQSVAFWCNPISGHATLYWYQQILGQGPKLLIQFQNNGVVDDSQLPKDRFSAERLKGVDSTLKIQPAKLEDSAVYLCASNTGPNFREKQYFGPGTRLTVT.

The genes are TRBV5-1 and TRBJ2-3; 7 bases are a match to TRBD1. The CDR3 sequence is 16 residues long. Trimming took 1 base from V and 1 from J; bases not matched to a gene: 6. Germline lookup yields CDR1 SGHRS and CDR2 YFSETQ. The CDR3 DNA reads as TGCGCCAGCAGCTTGAGACAGGGTGGGGGCACAGATACGCAGTATTTT. Encoded protein: CASSLRQGGGTDTQYF.

This clone was seen only once. This chain joins TRBV18 and TRBJ2-7, with D perhaps matching TRBD2 (6 bases). The CDR3 loop spans 16 amino acids. The V end was cut by 6 bases, the J end by 1 base, with 19 bases between. CDR1 and CDR2 from the germline V gene are KGHSH and LQKENI. CDR3 protein: CASSRVSASASYEQYF. The CDR3 DNA is TGTGCCAGCTCGCGCGTTTCGGCTAGCGCGTCCTACGAGCAGTACTTC.

The chain has TRBV29-1 and TRBJ2-3; perhaps TRBD2 as D (6 bases). The length of the CDR3 is 14 residues. V shed 8 bases and J shed 0 bases, with 15 bases lying between them. Germline CDR1 and CDR2: SQVTM and ANQGSEA. CDR3 sequence: CSSRSGTSTDTQYF. The CDR3 bases are TGCAGCTCGCGTTCGGGGACTAGCACAGATACGCAGTATTTT.

This chain uses TRBV5-6 with TRBJ1-2; TRBD1 agrees at 7 bases. With V trimmed by 2 bases and J by 6 bases, 10 bases remained unmatched. CDR3 length equals 15 residues. In germline, CDR1 is SGHDT, CDR2 YYEEEE. For the CDR3, the DNA is TGTGCCAGCAGCTTTGTTGACGGGACAGCAAATGGCTACACCTTC. The encoded protein is CASSFVDGTANGYTF.

The chain is built from TRBV5-1 and TRBJ1-1; a possible D gene is TRBD1 (5 bases). The germline V gene has CDR1 SGHRS and CDR2 YFSETQ. There are 14 residues in the CDR3. Trimming removed 4 bases at V and 4 bases at J, with 14 bases between. In nucleotides, the CDR3 is TGCGCCAGCAGCCAGCAGGGTGGGTCCACTGAAGCTTTCTTT. This sequence encodes CASSQQGGSTEAFF.

The rearrangement links TRBV4-1 to TRBJ2-7; TRBD1 aligns across 7 bases. Trimming took 0 bases from V and 2 from J; bases not matched to a gene: 7. Germline lookup yields CDR1 MGHRA and CDR2 YSYEKL. The CDR3 extends over 16 amino acids. The CDR3 here is CASSQDYEGATYEQYF. DNA for the CDR3: TGCGCCAGCAGCCAAGATTATGAGGGGGCGACCTACGAGCAGTACTTC.

V usage is TRBV29-1 and J usage is TRBJ2-7; 15 positions match TRBD2. With 6 bases clipped from V and 4 bases from J, the junction kept 7 bases outside the gene matches. The CDR3 covers 15 residues. Germline values: CDR1 SQVTM, CDR2 ANQGSEA. CDR3 sequence (DNA): TGCAGCGTGGGGACTAGCGGGAGGCCCCCGTACGAGCAGTACTTC. It is translated as CSVGTSGRPPYEQYF.

The chain couples TRBV4-1 to TRBJ2-7, with D maybe TRBD1 (7 bases). V was shortened by 3 bases and J by 6 bases, with 15 bases between the two germline ends. Germline V gene data show CDR1 as MGHRA and CDR2 as YSYEKL. This CDR3 contains 14 residues. The CDR3 bases are TGCGCCAGCAGCCAGGAGGGACAGTTCCCCGAGCAGTACTTC. Translating it yields CASSQEGQFPEQYF.